This TCR beta chain was observed in a study of T cell responses to AZD1222 COVID-19 vaccine. Germline CDR1 reads MDHEN; CDR2 reads SYDVKM. This CDR3 is built from 15 residues. Trimming pared 6 bases from V and 0 bases from J, leaving 11 bases between. A word on this clone: Its target is unknown.

The study's findings and limits: Dominant at 160-218 and 743-854, vaccine-associated CD4 TCRs also spanned spike. Recipients of AZD1222 seropositive at baseline numbered only 6 or 7.

Sequencing was performed with immunoSEQ multiplex PCR; in TCRdb, only in-frame clones are kept and a portion is missing. This repertoire shows roughly 190,000 clones, roughly 90% found once; its top ten account for around 3.5%. This rearrangement joins TRBV28 to TRBJ2-2; D is perhaps TRBD2 (7 bases). This specimen consisted of peripheral blood, obtained 28 days after the second AZD1222 dose. This TCR was recovered from an adult who received the AZD1222 COVID-19 vaccine. The CDR3 protein is CASRSGGTNTGELFF. Here the CDR3 DNA reads TGTGCCAGCAGGTCGGGGGGCACGAACACCGGGGAGCTGTTTTTT.